Listed below are T cell receptor beta chains from one sample, sequenced in a study of cytomegalovirus exposure and HLA in healthy donors. Some clones are missing from TCRdb's copy, which holds only in-frame ones; the method was immunoSEQ multiplex PCR. The data hold around 100,000 clones, with about 61% observed a single time. What was sequenced was PBMCs. These receptors were taken from a man younger than 35 in good health and CMV-seropositive. CDR3s include the opening cysteine and the closing phenylalanine or tryptophan. Fields, in order: J gene, clone size, D gene, V gene, CDR3 protein, CDR3 DNA. A D gene is named only where the DNA matches it firmly. Expanded clones are given a class, and other clones once, few, many or no size at all.

j_call: TRBJ2-7; clone_size: NA; d_call: NA; v_call: TRBV6-1; cdr3_aa: CASSALGLLYEQYF; cdr3_nt: TGTGCCAGCAGTGCTTTGGGCCTCCTCTACGAGCAGTACTTC
j_call: TRBJ1-2; clone_size: NA; d_call: NA; v_call: TRBV11-2; cdr3_aa: CASSLYGGGYTF; cdr3_nt: TGTGCCAGCAGCTTATATGGCGGGGGCTACACCTTC
j_call: TRBJ2-4; clone_size: few; d_call: NA; v_call: TRBV2; cdr3_aa: CASSESRSAALGKNIQYF; cdr3_nt: TGTGCCAGCAGTGAAAGTCGATCGGCGGCGCTAGGCAAAAACATTCAGTACTTC
j_call: TRBJ1-1; clone_size: NA; d_call: NA; v_call: TRBV5-1; cdr3_aa: CASSKDPQGNTEAFF; cdr3_nt: TGCGCCAGCAGCAAAGACCCACAGGGGAACACTGAAGCTTTCTTT
j_call: TRBJ2-2; clone_size: NA; d_call: TRBD1; v_call: TRBV5-6; cdr3_aa: CASSTRQGARTGELFF; cdr3_nt: TGTGCCAGCAGCACAAGACAGGGGGCGCGCACCGGGGAGCTGTTTTTT
j_call: TRBJ1-6; clone_size: NA; d_call: TRBD1; v_call: TRBV5-1; cdr3_aa: CASSQKQGSNSPLHF; cdr3_nt: TGCGCCAGCAGCCAAAAACAGGGGTCCAATTCACCCCTCCACTTT
j_call: TRBJ2-3; clone_size: NA; d_call: TRBD2; v_call: TRBV15; cdr3_aa: CATSRSSGGVDTQYF; cdr3_nt: TGTGCCACCAGCCGCTCTAGCGGGGGGGTAGATACGCAGTATTTT
j_call: TRBJ1-6; clone_size: NA; d_call: TRBD1; v_call: TRBV6-1; cdr3_aa: CATYLTGGGISPLHF; cdr3_nt: TGTGCCACTTACCTGACAGGGGGAGGGATTTCACCCCTCCACTTT
j_call: TRBJ2-2; clone_size: NA; d_call: TRBD2; v_call: TRBV7-6; cdr3_aa: CASSPGAGVRPGELFF; cdr3_nt: TGTGCCAGCAGCCCCGGGGCGGGGGTTCGTCCCGGGGAGCTGTTTTTT
j_call: TRBJ1-5; clone_size: NA; d_call: TRBD1; v_call: TRBV6-6; cdr3_aa: CASSRGTGNQPQHF; cdr3_nt: TGTGCCAGCAGCCGCGGGACAGGGAACCAGCCCCAGCATTTT
j_call: TRBJ1-2; clone_size: many; d_call: NA; v_call: TRBV5-6; cdr3_aa: CASSLDEIYGYTF; cdr3_nt: TGTGCCAGCAGCTTGGACGAGATCTATGGCTACACCTTC
j_call: TRBJ2-2; clone_size: NA; d_call: TRBD1; v_call: TRBV30; cdr3_aa: CAWSRRGLAGELFF; cdr3_nt: TGTGCCTGGAGTCGCAGGGGGCTAGCCGGGGAGCTGTTTTTT
j_call: TRBJ2-7; clone_size: NA; d_call: NA; v_call: TRBV11-3; cdr3_aa: CASSHQGSDEQYF; cdr3_nt: TGTGCCAGCAGCCACCAGGGATCGGACGAGCAGTACTTC
j_call: TRBJ2-2; clone_size: NA; d_call: TRBD1; v_call: TRBV6-1; cdr3_aa: CASNDRGAGELFF; cdr3_nt: TGTGCCAGCAACGACAGGGGGGCCGGGGAGCTGTTTTTT
j_call: TRBJ2-3; clone_size: NA; d_call: TRBD2; v_call: TRBV27; cdr3_aa: CASSFRTSGGLGTDTQYF; cdr3_nt: TGTGCCAGCAGTTTCAGGACTAGCGGGGGGTTAGGCACAGATACGCAGTATTTT
j_call: TRBJ1-1; clone_size: few; d_call: NA; v_call: TRBV6-5; cdr3_aa: CASSRRTDNTEAFF; cdr3_nt: TGTGCCAGCAGTAGGAGGACAGACAACACTGAAGCTTTCTTT
j_call: TRBJ2-3; clone_size: NA; d_call: TRBD2; v_call: TRBV2; cdr3_aa: CASVRGGTDTQYF; cdr3_nt: TGTGCCAGCGTTCGGGGGGGCACAGATACGCAGTATTTT
j_call: TRBJ1-6; clone_size: once; d_call: NA; v_call: TRBV5-1; cdr3_aa: CASSRSGDSPLHF; cdr3_nt: TGCGCCAGCAGCCGTTCGGGGGACTCACCCCTCCACTTT
j_call: TRBJ1-1; clone_size: few; d_call: NA; v_call: TRBV20-1; cdr3_aa: CSARGRTEAFF; cdr3_nt: TGCAGTGCTAGAGGGAGAACTGAAGCTTTCTTT
j_call: TRBJ1-1; clone_size: NA; d_call: NA; v_call: TRBV9; cdr3_aa: CASSVVGSTEAFF; cdr3_nt: TGTGCCAGCAGCGTAGTTGGCAGCACTGAAGCTTTCTTT
j_call: TRBJ2-2; clone_size: NA; d_call: TRBD2; v_call: TRBV5-1; cdr3_aa: CTSSSTSGWSGELFF; cdr3_nt: TGCACCAGCAGCTCGACTAGCGGGTGGTCCGGGGAGCTGTTTTTT
j_call: TRBJ2-1; clone_size: few; d_call: NA; v_call: TRBV7-9; cdr3_aa: CASSLGDNEQFF; cdr3_nt: TGTGCCAGCAGCCTAGGCGACAATGAGCAGTTCTTC
j_call: TRBJ2-7; clone_size: once; d_call: TRBD1; v_call: TRBV2; cdr3_aa: CVSSETTGISYEQYF; cdr3_nt: TGTGTCAGCAGCGAGACGACAGGGATTTCCTACGAGCAGTACTTC
j_call: TRBJ2-1; clone_size: NA; d_call: TRBD2; v_call: TRBV7-8; cdr3_aa: CASSQLAGGYNEQFF; cdr3_nt: TGTGCCAGCAGCCAACTAGCGGGGGGGTACAATGAGCAGTTCTTC
j_call: TRBJ2-5; clone_size: NA; d_call: TRBD1; v_call: TRBV6-1; cdr3_aa: CAEGTGLQETQYF; cdr3_nt: TGTGCCGAGGGGACAGGCCTACAAGAGACCCAGTACTTC
j_call: TRBJ2-5; clone_size: NA; d_call: NA; v_call: TRBV30; cdr3_aa: CAWSVGLKETQYF; cdr3_nt: TGTGCCTGGAGTGTTGGGCTAAAAGAGACCCAGTACTTC
j_call: TRBJ1-4; clone_size: once; d_call: TRBD1; v_call: TRBV6-5; cdr3_aa: CASGRDREKLFF; cdr3_nt: TGTGCCAGCGGGCGGGACAGAGAAAAACTGTTTTTT
j_call: TRBJ1-5; clone_size: NA; d_call: NA; v_call: TRBV2; cdr3_aa: CASSERGNQPQHF; cdr3_nt: TGTGCCAGCAGTGAAAGAGGTAATCAGCCCCAGCATTTT
j_call: TRBJ2-4; clone_size: once; d_call: NA; v_call: TRBV5-6; cdr3_aa: CASSLGVWGTKNIQYF; cdr3_nt: TGTGCCAGCAGCTTGGGGGTTTGGGGCACCAAAAACATTCAGTACTTC
j_call: TRBJ1-1; clone_size: NA; d_call: NA; v_call: TRBV6-5; cdr3_aa: CASRQRRNTEAFF; cdr3_nt: TGTGCCAGCAGACAACGGAGGAACACTGAAGCTTTCTTT
j_call: TRBJ2-3; clone_size: NA; d_call: NA; v_call: TRBV29-1; cdr3_aa: CSVDGSTDTQYF; cdr3_nt: TGCAGCGTTGATGGCAGCACAGATACGCAGTATTTT
j_call: TRBJ2-5; clone_size: NA; d_call: TRBD1; v_call: TRBV7-8; cdr3_aa: CASSLVGQGETQYF; cdr3_nt: TGTGCCAGCAGCTTAGTAGGACAGGGGGAGACCCAGTACTTC
j_call: TRBJ2-7; clone_size: NA; d_call: TRBD1; v_call: TRBV2; cdr3_aa: CASMPWTGRYEQYF; cdr3_nt: TGTGCCAGCATGCCCTGGACAGGGAGATACGAGCAGTACTTC
j_call: TRBJ1-4; clone_size: NA; d_call: TRBD1; v_call: TRBV7-8; cdr3_aa: CASSLAGTGDEKLFF; cdr3_nt: TGTGCCAGCAGCTTAGCGGGGACAGGGGATGAAAAACTGTTTTTT
j_call: TRBJ1-4; clone_size: NA; d_call: NA; v_call: TRBV28; cdr3_aa: CASREFNEKLFF; cdr3_nt: TGTGCCAGCAGGGAGTTTAATGAAAAACTGTTTTTT
j_call: TRBJ1-5; clone_size: NA; d_call: TRBD1; v_call: TRBV6-5; cdr3_aa: CASSLTGVGSNQPQHF; cdr3_nt: TGTGCCAGCAGTTTGACAGGGGTTGGAAGCAATCAGCCCCAGCATTTT
j_call: TRBJ2-5; clone_size: few; d_call: NA; v_call: TRBV7-9; cdr3_aa: CASSWRQLQETQYF; cdr3_nt: TGTGCCAGCAGCTGGCGACAGCTACAAGAGACCCAGTACTTC
j_call: TRBJ2-5; clone_size: few; d_call: TRBD1; v_call: TRBV19; cdr3_aa: CATKMGQVDQETQYF; cdr3_nt: TGTGCCACCAAAATGGGACAGGTAGACCAAGAGACCCAGTACTTC
j_call: TRBJ1-1; clone_size: NA; d_call: NA; v_call: TRBV11-2; cdr3_aa: CASSSLTERVTEAFF; cdr3_nt: TGTGCCAGCAGCTCACTTACGGAGCGGGTCACTGAAGCTTTCTTT
j_call: TRBJ2-1; clone_size: NA; d_call: TRBD2; v_call: TRBV2; cdr3_aa: CASRSLAGGINEQFF; cdr3_nt: TGTGCCAGCAGGTCACTAGCGGGGGGGATCAATGAGCAGTTCTTC
j_call: TRBJ1-3; clone_size: NA; d_call: TRBD1; v_call: TRBV11-2; cdr3_aa: CASSDRAGNTIYF; cdr3_nt: TGTGCCAGCAGCGACAGGGCTGGAAACACCATATATTTT
j_call: TRBJ1-1; clone_size: NA; d_call: NA; v_call: TRBV19; cdr3_aa: CASTVRGISTEAFF; cdr3_nt: TGTGCCAGTACCGTTCGCGGCATTAGCACTGAAGCTTTCTTT
j_call: TRBJ2-6; clone_size: few; d_call: NA; v_call: TRBV2; cdr3_aa: CASSIGVVSGANVLTF; cdr3_nt: TGTGCCAGCAGCATAGGAGTGGTGTCTGGGGCCAACGTCCTGACTTTC
j_call: TRBJ1-4; clone_size: NA; d_call: NA; v_call: TRBV5-1; cdr3_aa: CASSPGQGSEKLFF; cdr3_nt: TGCGCCAGCAGCCCGGGTCAGGGGAGTGAAAAACTGTTTTTT
j_call: TRBJ2-3; clone_size: NA; d_call: NA; v_call: TRBV6-1; cdr3_aa: CASSSQQGTDTQYF; cdr3_nt: TGTGCCAGCAGTTCACAACAGGGCACAGATACGCAGTATTTT
j_call: TRBJ1-2; clone_size: once; d_call: TRBD1; v_call: TRBV5-6; cdr3_aa: CASSLWFAGGADGYTF; cdr3_nt: TGTGCCAGCAGCTTGTGGTTCGCAGGGGGCGCGGATGGCTACACCTTC
j_call: TRBJ1-4; clone_size: NA; d_call: TRBD1; v_call: TRBV6-5; cdr3_aa: CASRSQQGTNEKLFF; cdr3_nt: TGTGCCAGCAGATCACAACAGGGGACTAATGAAAAACTGTTTTTT
j_call: TRBJ2-3; clone_size: once; d_call: NA; v_call: TRBV19; cdr3_aa: CASGKDRGTSAQYF; cdr3_nt: TGTGCCAGTGGGAAGGACCGGGGGACCAGCGCGCAGTATTTT
j_call: TRBJ1-2; clone_size: NA; d_call: TRBD1; v_call: TRBV2; cdr3_aa: CASSVGQGLSGYTF; cdr3_nt: TGTGCCAGCAGTGTAGGACAGGGACTGAGTGGCTACACCTTC
j_call: TRBJ2-5; clone_size: once; d_call: TRBD2; v_call: TRBV10-2; cdr3_aa: CASSEIGSGDETQYF; cdr3_nt: TGCGCCAGCAGTGAAATCGGAAGCGGGGATGAGACCCAGTACTTC